This T cell receptor beta chain was captured in a study of T-cell reconstitution after alpha-beta-depleted transplantation in children. Unique molecular identifiers were incorporated when the TCRbeta library was constructed. TCRdb re-called the PCR reads through MiXCR, storing one row per CDR3 protein. This table holds some 520,000 distinct CDR3 sequences, roughly 33% found once. The CDR3 is made up of 16 amino acids. Germline V lookup: CDR1 MNHEY, CDR2 SVGAGI. V lost 0 bases and J 0 bases, leaving 9 bases between the germline ends. This sequence was found in a human donor who donated a stem cell graft to a child with aplastic anemia. The sequencing used PBMCs from the stem cell graft donor, collected from the stem cell graft. The chain links TRBV6-5 to TRBJ1-3; no clear D gene. DNA of the CDR3: TGTGCCAGCAGTTACTCTCGACGGAACTCTGGAAACACCATATATTTT. This translates into CASSYSRRNSGNTIYF.